Below, 24 T cell receptor beta chains from the same sample are listed, as sequenced in a study of T cell repertoires in cytomegalovirus infection. TCRdb called the reads again in MiXCR, with one record for every CDR3 protein. The repertoire holds approximately 500,000 distinct CDR3 sequences, with 26% as singletons. The specimen was PBMCs. These receptor sequences come from a human donor in good health (CMV status not recorded). Some clones in this sample may be carry-over from other donors' samples.

The sample holds a few counts of this clonotype. CDR3 nucleotides: TGCGCCAGCAGCTTGATGGGGGACCCGAACACCGGGGAGCTGTTTTTT. Amino acid sequence: CASSLMGDPNTGELFF. This rearrangement joins TRBV5-1 to TRBJ2-2; the D gene could be TRBD1 or TRBD2 (5 bases each). CDR3 length: 16 residues. CDR1 and CDR2 from the germline V gene are SGHRS and YFSETQ. V was cut by 1 base and J by 0 bases, with 10 bases left in between.

This chain uses TRBV9 with TRBJ2-1; 7 positions match TRBD1. V trimming: 3 bases; J trimming: 8 bases; junction bases outside the gene matches: 17. Germline lookup yields CDR1 SGDLS and CDR2 YYNGEE. The CDR3 runs 17 residues. CDR3 loop: CASSAPGRRTGEDEQFF. The CDR3 region has the DNA TGTGCCAGCAGCGCCCCCGGAAGGCGGACAGGCGAAGATGAGCAGTTCTTC.

This clonotype was found a few times. The gene calls are TRBV6-5 and TRBJ2-1, with 9 bases aligning to TRBD2. This CDR3 is 16 amino acids long. J gave up 4 bases and V 4 bases, and 8 bases lay outside the gene matches. Germline CDR1 is MNHEY and CDR2 is SVGAGI. This CDR3 reads CASSSLSSGKYNEQFF. The CDR3 bases are TGTGCCAGCAGTTCCCTTTCTAGCGGGAAGTACAATGAGCAGTTCTTC.

The CDR3 sequence is CSVELISGKSYEQYF. CDR3 DNA sequence: TGCAGCGTTGAATTGATTAGCGGGAAGTCCTACGAGCAGTACTTC. This sequence joins TRBV29-1 and TRBJ2-7; the match to TRBD2 covers 8 bases. Germline V gives CDR1 SQVTM, CDR2 ANQGSEA. With V trimmed by 2 bases and J by 1 base, 7 bases remained unmatched. CDR3 length equals 15 residues.

This clonotype was counted ten times or more. The chain combines TRBV7-2 with TRBJ1-4; the match to TRBD1 covers 7 bases. Germline CDR1 reads SGHTA; CDR2 reads FQGNSA. V lost 6 bases to trimming and J lost 6 bases; unmatched junction nucleotides: 7. CDR3 length equals 14 residues. CDR3 in DNA: TGTGCCAGCAGACCCGACAGGGTTCATGAAAAACTGTTTTTT. Translated: CASRPDRVHEKLFF.

The gene calls are TRBV11-2 and TRBJ1-1, with D maybe TRBD1 (5 bases). The CDR3 totals 17 residues. Germline CDR1 SGHAT, CDR2 FQNNGV. V lost 0 bases, J lost 0 bases, and 14 bases lay in between. The CDR3 DNA reads TGTGCCAGCAGCTTAGATTTGGCAGGGATCATGAACACTGAAGCTTTCTTT. Translation gives CASSLDLAGIMNTEAFF.

In this sample, this clonotype turned up a few times. J is TRBJ2-3 and V is TRBV4-3; maybe TRBD2 (5 bases). This CDR3 contains 16 residues. V was shortened by 1 base and J by 5 bases, with 16 bases between the two germline ends. The germline gives CDR1 LGHNA, CDR2 YSLEER. The CDR3 DNA follows: TGCGCCAGCAGCCAAGGGAGCGGAAGGGTGGGAGATACGCAGTATTTT. This translates into CASSQGSGRVGDTQYF.

The chain couples TRBV19 to TRBJ2-2, with 8 positions matching TRBD2. The CDR3 length is 18 residues. J lost 6 bases, V lost 11 bases, and 23 bases had no gene match. The V gene's germline CDR1 is LNHDA and CDR2 SQIVND (reference sequence). The CDR3 is CAGVNTPSGLARAGELFF. CDR3 in DNA: TGTGCCGGCGTAAATACGCCCTCCGGACTAGCAAGGGCCGGGGAGCTGTTTTTT.

This clonotype came up many times. CDR3 sequence: CASSQDLRRTGATDTQYF. The CDR3 coding sequence is TGCGCCAGCAGCCAAGATCTCCGCAGGACGGGAGCTACAGATACGCAGTATTTT. This rearrangement joins TRBV4-3 to TRBJ2-3; possible D gene TRBD2, 6 bases. Germline V gene data show CDR1 as LGHNA and CDR2 as YSLEER. V lost 0 bases and J lost 3, with 19 bases in between. The CDR3 spans 18 residues.

In this sample, this clonotype turned up many times. This sequence joins TRBV7-2 and TRBJ2-5; no clear D. The V gene lost 1 base and the J gene lost 4 bases, with 13 bases spanning the gap. In germline, CDR1 is SGHTA, CDR2 FQGNSA. The CDR3 is 15 amino acids. The CDR3: CASSLVLVPTETQYF. In DNA, the CDR3 is TGTGCCAGCAGCTTAGTTCTGGTCCCAACAGAGACCCAGTACTTC.

Only a few counts were recorded for this clonotype. This chain connects TRBV6-1 to TRBJ2-1, with TRBD2 matching over 7 bases. CDR3 length equals 14 residues. CDR1 is MNHNS and CDR2 is SASEGT in the germline V gene. V dropped 1 base and J dropped 7; count of bases not matched to a gene: 4. CDR3 nucleotides: TGTGCCAGCAGTGAAGGGCTAGCGGAAAATGAGCAGTTCTTC. It specifies CASSEGLAENEQFF.

This clonotype has only a few counts. V usage is TRBV7-9 and J usage is TRBJ2-3; D is possibly TRBD1 (6 bases). Germline V gene lookup returns CDR1 SEHNR and CDR2 FQNEAQ (reference sequence). The V end lost 5 bases, the J end lost 2 bases, and 14 bases lay between the germline ends. The CDR3 is 15 amino acids. The CDR3 DNA follows: TGTGCCAGCAGCGCAGGGGATTCCTCCACAGATACGCAGTATTTT. Translation gives CASSAGDSSTDTQYF. Drawing the rest from reference TRBV7-9 and TRBJ2-3, the complete variable domain is DTGVSQNPRHKITKRGQNVTFRCDPISEHNRLYWYRQTLGQGPEFLTYFQNEAQLEKSRLLSDRFSAERPKGSFSTLEIQRTEQGDSAMYLCASSAGDSSTDTQYFGPGTRLTVL.

The V and J genes are TRBV6-6 and TRBJ2-5, with D hard to call. CDR3 length: 11 amino acids. Germline assignment: CDR1 MNHNY and CDR2 SVGAGI (reference sequence). V lost 9 bases, J lost 2 bases, and 7 bases lay in between. This CDR3 reads CARRVQETQYF. Here the CDR3 DNA reads TGTGCCAGGCGAGTACAAGAGACCCAGTACTTC.

The V gene is TRBV4-1, the J gene TRBJ2-1; D is undetermined. Germline CDR1 MGHRA, CDR2 YSYEKL. V was pared by 0 bases and J by 0 bases, with 15 bases between. The CDR3 is 18 residues long. CDR3 loop: CASSQESNWVSSYNEQFF. The DNA of the CDR3 is TGCGCCAGCAGCCAAGAGTCAAACTGGGTGAGCTCCTACAATGAGCAGTTCTTC.

Comments on this clonotype: The junction shows a germline mismatch at one end, possibly a read error. The chain employs TRBV11-2 and TRBJ2-3; 7 positions match TRBD1. This CDR3 contains 15 residues. CDR1 and CDR2 from the germline V gene are SGHAT and FQNNGV. This CDR3 is CTSSFLQGPTDTQYF. The CDR3 nucleotides are TGTACCAGCAGCTTCCTACAGGGGCCCACAGATACGCAGTATTTT. Together with reference TRBV11-2 and TRBJ2-3, the CDR3 gives the full variable domain: EAGVAQSPRYKIIEKRQSVAFWCNPISGHATLYWYQQILGQGPKLLIQFQNNGVVDDSQLPKDRFSAERLKGVDSTLKIQPAKLEDSAVYLCTSSFLQGPTDTQYFGPGTRLTVL.

This clonotype was observed many times. This chain joins TRBV7-2 and TRBJ1-5; possible D gene TRBD1, 5 bases. V lost 5 bases, J lost 5 bases, and 13 bases lay in between. The CDR3 sequence is 14 residues long. Germline assignment: CDR1 SGHTA and CDR2 FQGNSA. The DNA of the CDR3 is TGTGCCAGCAGCCCAGAGAGGGGCTATCAGCCCCAGCATTTT. It codes for CASSPERGYQPQHF.

This clonotype was detected only a few times. This chain links TRBV7-2 with TRBJ2-5; 7 nucleotides match TRBD1. The V gene end was trimmed by 1 base and the J gene end by 5 bases; junction bases not matched to a gene: 7. Per germline, CDR1 SGHTA and CDR2 FQGNSA. The CDR3 spans 15 residues. The CDR3 nucleotides are TGTGCCAGCAGCTTAGTTTTCGGCAGGGGGGAGACCCAGTACTTC. Its protein product is CASSLVFGRGETQYF.

The genes are TRBV4-2 and TRBJ2-3, with D hard to call. Deletions cut 1 base from V and 2 bases from J, with 10 bases between. CDR3 length: 15 residues. The germline V gene has CDR1 LGHNA and CDR2 YNFKEQ. The DNA of the CDR3 is TGTGCCAGCAGCCAAGCGGTGGCGGACACAGATACGCAGTATTTT. This translates into CASSQAVADTDTQYF.

This clonotype was seen repeatedly, ten times or more. The chain recombines TRBV7-2 with TRBJ2-7; tentative D call: TRBD2 (5 bases). Looked up from germline, CDR1 is SGHTA and CDR2 is FQGNSA. Trimming pared 0 bases from V and 0 bases from J, leaving 15 bases between. This CDR3 spans 17 amino acids. This CDR3 is CASSLAHPGFSSYEQYV. In DNA, the CDR3 is TGTGCCAGCAGCTTAGCGCACCCGGGGTTCTCCTCCTACGAGCAGTACGTC.

This clonotype was counted only a few times. The V call is TRBV19, the J call TRBJ1-1, with 8 bases identical to TRBD1. J was trimmed by 0 bases and V by 7 bases; bases with no gene match: 7. The germline gives CDR1 LNHDA, CDR2 SQIVND (reference sequence). The CDR3 runs 15 residues. The CDR3 region is CASTGTGLMNTEAFF. Written as DNA, the CDR3 is TGTGCCAGTACCGGGACAGGTCTCATGAACACTGAAGCTTTCTTT.

V and J are TRBV4-1 and TRBJ1-3; no clear D. Germline V gives CDR1 MGHRA, CDR2 YSYEKL. The CDR3 spans 15 residues. The V end was cut by 2 bases, the J end by 2 bases, with 10 bases between. CDR3 in amino acids: CASSQFGPAGNTIYF. In DNA form, the CDR3 reads TGCGCCAGCAGCCAATTCGGTCCTGCTGGAAACACCATATATTTT.

This clonotype has more than one count but fewer than ten. The V and J genes are TRBV7-2 and TRBJ2-1, with unresolved D. CDR3 length equals 12 residues. Looked up from germline, CDR1 is SGHTA and CDR2 is FQGNSA. V shed 2 bases and J shed 7 bases, with 6 bases lying between them. CDR3 coding DNA: TGTGCCAGCAGCTTAATGGGGAATGAGCAGTTCTTC. It codes for CASSLMGNEQFF.

The chain links TRBV4-1 to TRBJ2-5; 11 bases map to TRBD2. There are 15 residues in the CDR3. Germline CDR1 is MGHRA and CDR2 is YSYEKL. Trimming cost V 2 bases and J 8 bases; bases outside gene matches: 7. CDR3 DNA sequence: TGCGCCAGCAGCCAAACCGGGACTAGCGGAGGCACCCAGTACTTC. This encodes CASSQTGTSGGTQYF.

The CDR3 DNA sequence: TGTGCCAGCAGCAATGGACAGAAGAACACTGAAGCTTTCTTT. Its translation: CASSNGQKNTEAFF. The gene calls are TRBV6-1 and TRBJ1-1, with a weak D call TRBD1 (6 bases). Germline CDR1 and CDR2: MNHNS and SASEGT. The CDR3 has 14 residues. V shed 6 bases and J shed 1 base, with 12 bases lying between them.